This T cell receptor (beta chain) was identified during a study of long-term antiretroviral therapy in people with HIV (dated by TCRdb to the early 2020s). Regarding the research as a whole: Collection of the earliest samples took place about a decade ahead of the 2015 WHO recommendation for immediate ART, at a time when ART was typically delayed until CD4 counts fell. A retrospective serial study tested whether changes in peripheral blood TRB repertoire composition and diversity were associated with ART initiation and durable HIV suppression. A total of 192 cryopreserved PBMC samples came from 25 to 35 adults with confirmed HIV infection and were collected serially over a mean of approximately six years (range 1-12). Of the 30 participants with HIV, approximately ten were female. No cross-contamination during QIAcube processing turned up in test extractions that ran a monoclonal T-cell line alongside about 35 polyclonal samples.

Remarks on this clone: Which antigen it targets is not known. Base quality data are lacking; no much larger clone is found one base away.

The CDR3 covers 16 residues, taking in both the cysteine and the phenylalanine. Just CDR3 DNA is preserved here, 48 bases in frame from base 1. The trim is 4 bases for V and 1 base for J, with a gap of 15 bases between the germline ends. CDR1 PRHDT and CDR2 FYEKMQ were looked up in the germline V gene (reference sequence). Sequencing of the TRB variable region was done with the immunoSEQ hsTCRB v3.0 assay at survey level resolution. The targeted TRB sequencing depth was 40,000-50,000 T-cell genomes per sample. Pooled TRB libraries were sequenced on an Illumina MiSeq with a v3 150-cycle kit. Per the source publication's procedure: Repertoire analysis was performed in R inside a reproducible Nextflow workflow that covered QC, data transformation and analysis. LymphoSeq2, an R package for exploring AIRR-Seq data, was used to implement the custom analyses. A few samples that produced fewer than 5000 total TRB sequences were removed, so fewer than 200 HIV repertoires were analyzed. Among the 180 or so HIV repertoires that were kept, roughly 58 were collected before ART initiation and more than 120 were collected after ART initiation. Each repertoire was downsampled to 5000 TRB nucleotide sequences, and summary statistics were averaged across 100 downsampling iterations. Only TRB sequences with CDR3 regions of at least seven amino acids were retained for analysis. A Shannon entropy-derived clonality score and the Gini coefficient were used to measure diversity. Repertoire networks linked the top 5000 CDR3 amino acid sequences whenever two sequences differed by an edit distance of one. For TRB CDR3 amino acid sequences, GLIPH2 was used to predict antigen specificity groups and MHC restriction. CDR3 amino acid sequences were matched against VDJdb and McPAS-TCR to flag known CMV, EBV, HIV or tissue antigen associations. Pre-ART, post-ART and control groups were compared with Wilcoxon signed-rank tests and Holm-Bonferroni correction. TCRdb holds this immuneACCESS table with in-frame rearrangements only. Some clones are missing; in checked studies, unresolved V genes explain under half, and the rest has no known cause. Clonal size and the V and J genes are those of that table, whereas D and trimming came from the DNA. Recorded for this sample are approximately 15,000 clones; under 80% of them occurred a single time. Around a quarter of the sample belongs to the ten largest clones.

Study-level results and caveats: ART initiation was associated with a significant increase in TRB diversity, but diversity stayed significantly below transplant donor controls even after long-term ART. Because PBMC availability was limited, only the TCR beta chain was sequenced, with no alpha chain pairing. No data were available on ART adherence, viral resistance or therapy changes, limiting inferences about post-ART repertoire changes. Expanded TRB clones identified before ART initiation dominated the repertoire at all time points, although this dominance fluctuated and declined in many PLHIV after ART. The samples span the years 2004 to 2017, and the ART regimens used at that time may not be as effective as current regimens. Compared with controls, HIV repertoires had narrower CDR3 length ranges, and the network structure pointed to an antigen-experienced repertoire that shifted only slightly toward naive after ART. Unsorted PBMC were profiled instead of sorted CD4+ and CD8+ T cells because pre-ART samples had limited cell numbers.

Inclusion was restricted to participants for whom at least one PBMC sample before ART initiation and at least two post-ART samples were available. Treatment was received in the United States of America by all participants with HIV. Before DNA extraction, cryopreserved samples of roughly 0.9-11 million PBMC were thawed and then washed. At the time of the earliest PBMC sample, participants with HIV were aged between 23 and 54 years. PBMC samples were contributed by each participant from 1-4 timepoints before ART initiation and 2-8 timepoints after ART initiation, with a median of 7 samples. For every participant, serial HIV viral load, CD4+ T-cell count, ART history and demographic data were obtained. Genomic DNA was extracted from unsorted PBMC with a Qiagen kit on a QIAcube, processed in batches of 12 samples.

Recombination joined TRBV13 with TRBJ2-3; the D region possibly corresponds to TRBD2 (5 bases align). This sequence originates from a man aged 35 to 55 with HIV. The starting material was unsorted PBMCs, obtained 3.1 years after starting antiretroviral therapy. The nucleotides are TGTGCCAGCAGCTCCCCCGGGATTCCGGGCACAGATACGCAGTATTTT. The translation is CASSSPGIPGTDTQYF. Beyond the CDR3, the reference TRBV13 and TRBJ2-3 genes provide the residues; the full variable domain reads: AAGVIQSPRHLIKEKRETATLKCYPIPRHDTVYWYQQGPGQDPQFLISFYEKMQSDKGSIPDRFSAQQFSDYHSELNMSSLELGDSALYFCASSSPGIPGTDTQYFGPGTRLTVL.